This TCR beta chain was captured by sequencing in a study of OX40 agonist ivuxolimab in advanced cancers. This CDR3 is built from 14 residues. Germline values: CDR1 MDHEN, CDR2 SYDVKM. V was trimmed by 5 bases and J by 6 bases, leaving 13 bases between them. TCRdb's table, derived via immunoSEQ multiplex PCR, lists solely in-frame clones and lacks some. The profile shows 60,000 to 70,000 clones, around 93% of them singletons. The specimen comprised CD4+ or CD8+ T cells sorted from blood, sampled in a trial of the OX40 agonist ivuxolimab. This TCR was recovered from an adult with an advanced solid tumor such as melanoma, head and neck, liver or kidney cancer. The chain is built from TRBV28 and TRBJ2-2; D gene unclear. This CDR3 reads CASSPLEDSGELFF. The CDR3 DNA sequence: TGTGCCAGCAGTCCTCTAGAGGATTCCGGGGAGCTGTTTTTT.